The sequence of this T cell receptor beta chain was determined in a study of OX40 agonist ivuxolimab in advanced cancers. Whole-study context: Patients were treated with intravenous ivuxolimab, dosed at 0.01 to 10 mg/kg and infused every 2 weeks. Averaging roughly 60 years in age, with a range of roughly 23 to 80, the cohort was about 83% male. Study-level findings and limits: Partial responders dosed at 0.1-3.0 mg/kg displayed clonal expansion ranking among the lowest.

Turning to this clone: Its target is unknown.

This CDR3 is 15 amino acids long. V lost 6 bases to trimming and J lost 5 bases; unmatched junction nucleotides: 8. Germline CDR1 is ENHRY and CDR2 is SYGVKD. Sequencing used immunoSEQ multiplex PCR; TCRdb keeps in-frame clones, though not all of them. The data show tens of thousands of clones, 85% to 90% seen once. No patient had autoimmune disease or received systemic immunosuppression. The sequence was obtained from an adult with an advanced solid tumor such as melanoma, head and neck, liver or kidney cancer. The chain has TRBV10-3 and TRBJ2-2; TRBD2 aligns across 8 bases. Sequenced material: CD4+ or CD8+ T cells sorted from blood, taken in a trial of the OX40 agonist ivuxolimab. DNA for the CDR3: TGTGCCATCAGATCAAGCGGGAGTGGTACCGGGGAGCTGTTTTTT. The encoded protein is CAIRSSGSGTGELFF.